Listed below are T cell receptor beta chains from one sample, sequenced in a study of T and B cells in COVID-19 patients. In TCRdb, the multiplex PCR reads were re-called with MiXCR into one record per CDR3 protein. The data contain around 30,000 distinct CDR3 sequences, 30% to 35% of them seen just once; the ten biggest clones take up around 1.6%. The sequencing input was blood. The receptors come from a human donor who had recovered from COVID-19. CDR3s include the opening cysteine and the closing phenylalanine or tryptophan. Each record gives: D gene, J gene, clone size, V gene, CDR3 protein, CDR3 DNA. A D gene is named only where the DNA matches it firmly. A clone size is listed for some rows: how often the clone was seen (once, few, many), or a class if it is expanded.

d_call: -
j_call: TRBJ2-3
clone_size: many
v_call: TRBV18
cdr3_aa: CASSPSRGTDTQYF
cdr3_nt: TGTGCCAGCTCACCTTCTCGGGGCACAGATACGCAGTATTTT

d_call: -
j_call: TRBJ2-5
clone_size: medium-sized
v_call: TRBV29-1
cdr3_aa: CSVEDWREETQYF
cdr3_nt: TGCAGCGTTGAAGACTGGAGGGAAGAGACCCAGTACTTC

d_call: -
j_call: TRBJ2-5
clone_size: -
v_call: TRBV12-3/TRBV12-4
cdr3_aa: CASSLKLVRDLETQYF
cdr3_nt: TGTGCCAGCAGTTTAAAGTTGGTACGGGATTTGGAGACCCAGTACTTC

d_call: TRBD1
j_call: TRBJ2-5
clone_size: many
v_call: TRBV27
cdr3_aa: CASSSDRVGTQYF
cdr3_nt: TGTGCCAGCAGTTCCGACAGGGTGGGGACCCAGTACTTC

d_call: TRBD1
j_call: TRBJ2-2
clone_size: medium-sized
v_call: TRBV19
cdr3_aa: CASSPLDRVDGELFF
cdr3_nt: TGTGCCAGTAGTCCCCTCGACAGGGTTGACGGGGAGCTGTTTTTT

d_call: TRBD2
j_call: TRBJ2-2
clone_size: -
v_call: TRBV5-6
cdr3_aa: CASRLWGGTTGELFF
cdr3_nt: TGTGCCAGCAGGCTGTGGGGGGGGACCACCGGGGAGCTGTTTTTT

d_call: -
j_call: TRBJ2-3
clone_size: few
v_call: TRBV6-2/TRBV6-3
cdr3_aa: CASLRGRPDTQYF
cdr3_nt: TGTGCCAGCCTACGGGGGCGCCCAGATACGCAGTATTTT

d_call: -
j_call: TRBJ2-3
clone_size: many
v_call: TRBV12-3/TRBV12-4
cdr3_aa: CASSLTRGTDTQYF
cdr3_nt: TGTGCCAGCAGTCTCACCCGGGGCACAGATACGCAGTATTTT

d_call: -
j_call: TRBJ2-5
clone_size: few
v_call: TRBV5-1
cdr3_aa: CASSPVPETQYF
cdr3_nt: TGCGCCAGCAGCCCGGTCCCAGAGACCCAGTACTTC

d_call: -
j_call: TRBJ1-5
clone_size: many
v_call: TRBV29-1
cdr3_aa: CSVKEQGDSNQPQHF
cdr3_nt: TGCAGCGTTAAGGAACAGGGAGACAGCAATCAGCCCCAGCATTTT

d_call: -
j_call: TRBJ1-1
clone_size: -
v_call: TRBV5-6
cdr3_aa: CASSLGGRNTEAFF
cdr3_nt: TGTGCCAGCAGCTTGGGTGGGAGGAACACTGAAGCTTTCTTT

d_call: -
j_call: TRBJ2-7
clone_size: few
v_call: TRBV6-2/TRBV6-3
cdr3_aa: CASSNRYEQYF
cdr3_nt: TGTGCCAGCAGTAATCGCTACGAGCAGTACTTC

d_call: -
j_call: TRBJ1-5
clone_size: -
v_call: TRBV10-3
cdr3_aa: CAISVTRDTNQPQHF
cdr3_nt: TGTGCCATCAGTGTTACCCGGGACACAAATCAGCCCCAGCATTTT

d_call: TRBD1
j_call: TRBJ2-3
clone_size: -
v_call: TRBV5-5
cdr3_aa: CASSPTQGAQVTDTQYF
cdr3_nt: TGTGCCAGCAGCCCTACACAGGGGGCCCAAGTTACAGATACGCAGTATTTT

d_call: -
j_call: TRBJ2-1
clone_size: few
v_call: TRBV7-2
cdr3_aa: CASSLARQYNEQFF
cdr3_nt: TGTGCCAGCAGCTTAGCCCGACAGTATAATGAGCAGTTCTTC

d_call: -
j_call: TRBJ2-5
clone_size: medium-sized
v_call: TRBV19
cdr3_aa: CASSPDRQETQYF
cdr3_nt: TGTGCCAGTAGCCCGGACAGACAAGAGACCCAGTACTTC

d_call: TRBD1
j_call: TRBJ2-2
clone_size: -
v_call: TRBV6-2/TRBV6-3
cdr3_aa: CASRGQGVSGELFF
cdr3_nt: TGTGCCAGCAGGGGACAGGGGGTATCCGGGGAGCTGTTTTTT

d_call: -
j_call: TRBJ2-5
clone_size: few
v_call: TRBV24-1
cdr3_aa: CATSPKGAGETQYF
cdr3_nt: TGTGCCACCAGCCCCAAAGGGGCCGGAGAGACCCAGTACTTC

d_call: -
j_call: TRBJ1-5
clone_size: -
v_call: TRBV7-2
cdr3_aa: CASSPWDTRVGQPQHF
cdr3_nt: TGTGCCAGCAGCCCGTGGGACACGCGTGTAGGTCAGCCCCAGCATTTT

d_call: -
j_call: TRBJ2-1
clone_size: -
v_call: TRBV11-2
cdr3_aa: CASSLAGRYNEQFF
cdr3_nt: TGTGCCAGCAGCTTAGCGGGACGTTACAATGAGCAGTTCTTC

d_call: -
j_call: TRBJ2-2
clone_size: few
v_call: TRBV12-3/TRBV12-4
cdr3_aa: CASSLTSNTGELFF
cdr3_nt: TGTGCCAGCAGTCTAACAAGTAACACCGGGGAGCTGTTTTTT

d_call: TRBD1
j_call: TRBJ2-7
clone_size: -
v_call: TRBV5-1
cdr3_aa: CASSLPQNLPGTGAYEQYF
cdr3_nt: TGCGCCAGCAGCTTGCCCCAAAATCTGCCCGGGACAGGGGCGTACGAGCAGTACTTC

d_call: -
j_call: TRBJ1-2
clone_size: -
v_call: TRBV6-2/TRBV6-3
cdr3_aa: CASSTVNYGYTF
cdr3_nt: TGTGCCAGCAGTACCGTGAACTATGGCTACACCTTC

d_call: TRBD1
j_call: TRBJ1-5
clone_size: -
v_call: TRBV29-1
cdr3_aa: CSVGQAYNQPQHF
cdr3_nt: TGCAGCGTCGGACAGGCTTACAATCAGCCCCAGCATTTT

d_call: TRBD1
j_call: TRBJ2-5
clone_size: -
v_call: TRBV5-6
cdr3_aa: CASSLYRGQGTQETQYF
cdr3_nt: TGTGCCAGCAGCTTGTACAGAGGACAGGGGACCCAAGAGACCCAGTACTTC

d_call: -
j_call: TRBJ1-5
clone_size: -
v_call: TRBV19
cdr3_aa: CASSIGDSNQPQHF
cdr3_nt: TGTGCCAGTAGTATAGGGGATAGCAATCAGCCCCAGCATTTT

d_call: TRBD1
j_call: TRBJ1-2
clone_size: -
v_call: TRBV27
cdr3_aa: CASRTGPYGYTF
cdr3_nt: TGTGCCAGCAGGACAGGGCCCTATGGCTACACCTTC

d_call: -
j_call: TRBJ2-2
clone_size: medium-sized
v_call: TRBV6-5
cdr3_aa: CASNRGQGGELFF
cdr3_nt: TGTGCCAGCAATCGGGGGCAGGGCGGGGAGCTGTTTTTT

d_call: -
j_call: TRBJ2-3
clone_size: few
v_call: TRBV6-2/TRBV6-3
cdr3_aa: CASSRPRSSNTQYF
cdr3_nt: TGTGCCAGCAGTCGGCCTAGATCCTCAAATACGCAGTATTTT

d_call: -
j_call: TRBJ2-1
clone_size: few
v_call: TRBV13
cdr3_aa: CASSPPMAVWEQFF
cdr3_nt: TGTGCCAGCAGCCCCCCTATGGCCGTTTGGGAGCAGTTCTTC

d_call: -
j_call: TRBJ1-1
clone_size: -
v_call: TRBV6-5
cdr3_aa: CASSYPPGRENTEAFF
cdr3_nt: TGTGCCAGCAGTTACCCCCCGGGACGGGAGAACACTGAAGCTTTCTTT

d_call: -
j_call: TRBJ1-2
clone_size: few
v_call: TRBV5-7
cdr3_aa: CASSLYGSNYGYTF
cdr3_nt: TGTGCCAGCAGCTTGTACGGCTCTAACTATGGCTACACCTTC

d_call: TRBD1
j_call: TRBJ2-7
clone_size: many
v_call: TRBV19
cdr3_aa: CASSSGTDRNEQYF
cdr3_nt: TGTGCCAGTAGTTCCGGGACAGACAGGAACGAGCAGTACTTC

d_call: TRBD1
j_call: TRBJ2-2
clone_size: few
v_call: TRBV5-4
cdr3_aa: CASSLQGAFTGELFF
cdr3_nt: TGTGCCAGCAGCTTACAGGGGGCGTTCACCGGGGAGCTGTTTTTT

d_call: TRBD2
j_call: TRBJ2-1
clone_size: medium-sized
v_call: TRBV6-5
cdr3_aa: CASSTGTSGEQFF
cdr3_nt: TGTGCCAGCAGCACCGGGACTAGCGGAGAGCAGTTCTTC

d_call: -
j_call: TRBJ1-4
clone_size: -
v_call: TRBV7-9
cdr3_aa: CASSLVSFNEKLFF
cdr3_nt: TGTGCCAGCAGCTTAGTCTCTTTTAATGAAAAACTGTTTTTT

d_call: TRBD1
j_call: TRBJ2-4
clone_size: many
v_call: TRBV11-1
cdr3_aa: CASSQWTGGADIQYF
cdr3_nt: TGTGCCAGCAGCCAGTGGACAGGGGGCGCGGACATTCAGTACTTC

d_call: TRBD1
j_call: TRBJ2-2
clone_size: -
v_call: TRBV14
cdr3_aa: CASNRDRAAGELFF
cdr3_nt: TGTGCCAGCAACCGGGACAGGGCCGCCGGGGAGCTGTTTTTT

d_call: -
j_call: TRBJ2-7
clone_size: many
v_call: TRBV12-3/TRBV12-4
cdr3_aa: CASSSEGWSYEQYF
cdr3_nt: TGTGCCAGCAGTTCCGAAGGCTGGAGCTACGAGCAGTACTTC

d_call: TRBD1
j_call: TRBJ1-2
clone_size: -
v_call: TRBV4-3
cdr3_aa: CASSPQGGFYGYTF
cdr3_nt: TGCGCCAGCAGCCCCCAGGGGGGGTTCTATGGCTACACCTTC

d_call: -
j_call: TRBJ2-3
clone_size: many
v_call: TRBV15
cdr3_aa: CATSRDTTVTDTQYF
cdr3_nt: TGTGCCACCAGCAGAGATACCACGGTGACAGATACGCAGTATTTT

d_call: TRBD1
j_call: TRBJ2-2
clone_size: -
v_call: TRBV6-6
cdr3_aa: CASKPSTGWSGELFF
cdr3_nt: TGTGCCAGCAAGCCGTCGACAGGGTGGTCCGGGGAGCTGTTTTTT

d_call: -
j_call: TRBJ2-7
clone_size: many
v_call: TRBV6-5
cdr3_aa: CASSWSQGLYEQYF
cdr3_nt: TGTGCCAGCAGTTGGTCGCAGGGGTTGTACGAGCAGTACTTC

d_call: -
j_call: TRBJ1-3
clone_size: medium-sized
v_call: TRBV11-1
cdr3_aa: CASSLADSRNTIYF
cdr3_nt: TGTGCCAGCAGCTTAGCCGACAGCCGAAACACCATATATTTT

d_call: -
j_call: TRBJ2-3
clone_size: -
v_call: TRBV6-1
cdr3_aa: CASRRGRGDNTDTQYF
cdr3_nt: TGTGCCAGCAGGAGGGGCAGGGGGGATAACACAGATACGCAGTATTTT